The 13 T cell receptor beta chains reported below all come from one sample, sequenced in a study of PD-L1 blockade in urothelial cancer. The time point: pretreatment peripheral blood. Produced via immunoSEQ multiplex PCR; TCRdb's table is partial and in-frame only. Of roughly 54,000 clones listed, approximately 90% are singletons. Sequencing was performed on PBMCs, taken around atezolizumab (anti-PD-L1) treatment. These receptors originate from a woman in her sixties or seventies with urothelial cancer.

The genes are TRBV19 and TRBJ2-7; 8 bases align to TRBD1. Germline values: CDR1 LNHDA, CDR2 SQIVND (reference sequence). After removal of 3 bases from V and 0 bases from J, the junction contained 1 base not matched to a gene. The CDR3 extends over 14 amino acids. The CDR3 loop reads CASSMGQVSYEQYF. The CDR3 DNA is TGTGCCAGTAGTATGGGACAGGTCTCCTACGAGCAGTACTTC. Based on the CDR3 plus reference TRBV19 and TRBJ2-7, the full variable domain is DGGITQSPKYLFRKEGQNVTLSCEQNLNHDAMYWYRQDPGQGLRLIYYSQIVNDFQKGDIAEGYSVSREKKESFPLTVTSAQKNPTAFYLCASSMGQVSYEQYFGPGTRLTVT.

This rearrangement joins TRBV2 to TRBJ2-7; 7 bases are a match to TRBD2. The CDR3 runs 13 residues. The ends lost 1 base at V and 6 bases at J; junction bases unmatched: 3. In germline, CDR1 is SNHLY, CDR2 FYNNEI. CDR3 nucleotides: TGTGCCAGCAGTGAAGTACGGGGGGTCGAGCAGTACTTC. Protein product: CASSEVRGVEQYF.

J is TRBJ2-7 and V is TRBV14; 10 nucleotides line up with TRBD1. The V segment lost 1 base and the J segment 6 bases; nucleotides outside the gene matches: 3. The germline CDR1 and CDR2 sequences are SGHDN and FVKESK. The CDR3 spans 14 residues. This CDR3 is CASSQGQGALEQYF. DNA for the CDR3: TGTGCCAGCAGCCAAGGACAGGGGGCCCTCGAGCAGTACTTC.

The CDR3 coding sequence is TGCGCCAGCGGGACAGCAATAACAGATACGCAGTATTTT. Translated: CASGTAITDTQYF. V gene TRBV5-1 combines with J gene TRBJ2-3, with 7 nucleotides matching TRBD1. From germline, CDR1 is SGHRS and CDR2 YFSETQ. The V gene end was trimmed by 7 bases and the J gene end by 3 bases; junction bases not matched to a gene: 5. This CDR3 is 13 amino acids long. Full variable domain (rest looked up from reference TRBV5-1 and TRBJ2-3): KAGVTQTPRYLIKTRGQQVTLSCSPISGHRSVSWYQQTPGQGLQFLFEYFSETQRNKGNFPGRFSGRQFSNSRSEMNVSTLELGDSALYLCASGTAITDTQYFGPGTRLTVL.

DNA of the CDR3: TGTGCCAGCAGTGACCACGGGGGGGCGGGTACAGATACGCAGTATTTT. This translates into CASSDHGGAGTDTQYF. V usage is TRBV25-1 and J usage is TRBJ2-3, with 8 bases fitting TRBD2. CDR1 MGHDK and CDR2 SYGVNS come from the germline V gene. With 3 bases clipped from V and 3 bases from J, the junction kept 8 bases outside the gene matches. The CDR3 length is 16 residues.

This clone has only one observation. The chain recombines TRBV6-1 with TRBJ2-2; D may be TRBD1 (6 bases). CDR3 length: 16 amino acids. Per germline, CDR1 MNHNS and CDR2 SASEGT. V was trimmed by 2 bases and J by 2 bases, leaving 12 bases between them. The CDR3, as DNA: TGTGCCAGCAGTGAACAGGGGATCCCTAACACCGGGGAGCTGTTTTTT. Its translation is CASSEQGIPNTGELFF.

This sequence joins TRBV7-9 and TRBJ2-1; 8 nucleotides align to TRBD2. This CDR3 spans 14 amino acids. V lost 5 bases and J lost 9; bases outside the gene matches: 9. CDR1 is SEHNR and CDR2 is FQNEAQ in the germline V gene (reference sequence). The CDR3 DNA reads TGTGCCAGCAGCCTGGGACTAGATGGCGCTGAGCAGTTCTTC. It is translated as CASSLGLDGAEQFF.

V gene TRBV13 combines with J gene TRBJ2-7; D gene uncertain. The germline gives CDR1 PRHDT, CDR2 FYEKMQ (reference sequence). The CDR3 loop spans 14 amino acids. Trimming took 2 bases from V and 0 from J, leaving 8 bases between them. CDR3 residues: CASSLLSGSYEQYF. The CDR3 DNA reads TGTGCCAGCAGCTTATTGTCGGGCTCCTACGAGCAGTACTTC.

The chain combines TRBV7-2 with TRBJ1-5; D unclear. The CDR3 contains 15 residues. Trimming pared 1 base from V and 0 bases from J, leaving 7 bases between. The V gene's germline CDR1 is SGHTA and CDR2 FQGNSA. The DNA of the CDR3 is TGTGCCAGCAGCTTAGGAGCGGCTAGCAATCAGCCCCAGCATTTT. This gives the protein CASSLGAASNQPQHF.

In DNA form, the CDR3 reads TGTGCCAGCAGTTCGAGCGGGAGCTTAGGGGAGACCCAGTACTTC. This sequence encodes CASSSSGSLGETQYF. This chain connects TRBV28 to TRBJ2-5; 8 nucleotides match TRBD2. CDR1 is MDHEN and CDR2 is SYDVKM in the germline V gene. The CDR3 extends over 15 amino acids. Losses at the gene ends were 4 bases for V and 5 bases for J; bases not matched to a gene: 9.

This rearrangement joins TRBV5-4 to TRBJ2-5; a possible D gene is TRBD1 (5 bases). Trimming removed 3 bases at V and 4 bases at J, with 10 bases between. CDR3 length equals 13 residues. Germline lookup yields CDR1 SGHNT and CDR2 YYREEE (reference sequence). This chain's CDR3 is CASSYQGRETQYF. The DNA of the CDR3 is TGTGCCAGCAGCTACCAGGGCAGAGAGACCCAGTACTTC. Supplemented by reference TRBV5-4 and TRBJ2-5, the full variable domain reads ETGVTQSPTHLIKTRGQQVTLRCSSQSGHNTVSWYQQALGQGPQFIFQYYREEENGRGNFPPRFSGLQFPNYSSELNVNALELDDSALYLCASSYQGRETQYFGPGTRLLVL.

The V and J genes are TRBV5-6 and TRBJ1-4; D is unclear. This CDR3 has 15 amino acids. The germline CDR1 and CDR2 sequences are SGHDT and YYEEEE. The V gene lost 4 bases and the J gene lost 5 bases, with 15 bases spanning the gap. This CDR3 reads CASSLHILKNEKLFF. As DNA, the CDR3 is TGTGCCAGCAGCCTGCACATATTGAAAAATGAAAAACTGTTTTTT.

Here the CDR3 reads CASSLTAGATTDTQYF. In DNA, the CDR3 is TGTGCCAGCAGCTTGACAGCGGGAGCGACCACAGATACGCAGTATTTT. The chain links TRBV5-4 to TRBJ2-3, with 8 bases lining up with TRBD2. This CDR3 is built from 16 residues. V dropped 1 base and J dropped 2; count of bases not matched to a gene: 6. Germline CDR1 reads SGHNT; CDR2 reads YYREEE (reference sequence).